The 22 T cell receptor beta chains in this list originate from one sample, sequenced in a study of blood T cell repertoires in COVID-19. Data came from immunoSEQ multiplex PCR; TCRdb stores just in-frame clones and leaves some out. Altogether a few hundred thousand clones are present, over 80% being singletons, with the ten largest covering less than 2%. The sample consisted of peripheral blood. These receptors all come from a woman between 35 and 50 years old who had recovered from COVID-19.

This chain joins TRBV18 and TRBJ2-2, with 7 nucleotides matching TRBD1. Losses at the gene ends were 4 bases for V and 5 bases for J; bases not matched to a gene: 10. CDR3 length equals 16 residues. The germline V gene has CDR1 KGHSH and CDR2 LQKENI. CDR3 nucleotides: TGTGCCAGCTCACTCTTCGGGACAGATCGGACCGGGGAGCTGTTTTTT. Its protein is CASSLFGTDRTGELFF.

V usage is TRBV2 and J usage is TRBJ1-5; no clear D gene. With 6 bases removed from V and 6 bases from J, the gap between germline ends came to 12 bases. This CDR3 has 13 amino acids. Looked up from germline, CDR1 is SNHLY and CDR2 is FYNNEI. Written as DNA, the CDR3 is TGTGCCAGCAGCCTCGAGGCGCGTCAGCCCCAGCATTTT. Protein: CASSLEARQPQHF.

This clone has more than one count but fewer than ten. The chain has TRBV5-1 and TRBJ2-2, with TRBD2 identical over 9 bases. Germline V lookup: CDR1 SGHRS, CDR2 YFSETQ. The CDR3 has 16 amino acids. Germline trimming cut 4 bases from V and 3 bases from J; bases unmatched to any gene: 7. CDR3 nucleotides: TGCGCCAGCAGCATACTTGGCGGGGGGGACACCGGGGAGCTGTTTTTT. Its translation: CASSILGGGDTGELFF.

As for this clone: Distinct nucleotide sequences in the sample also encode this CDR3. The chain joins TRBV5-1 to TRBJ2-5; 15 bases fit TRBD2. V dropped 4 bases and J dropped 1; count of bases not matched to a gene: 2. CDR1 is SGHRS, CDR2 YFSETQ, per germline. The CDR3 extends over 16 amino acids. The CDR3 nucleotides read TGCGCCAGCAGCAGGACTAGCGGGGGGGCCCAAGAGACCCAGTACTTC. Translating gives CASSRTSGGAQETQYF.

CDR3 residues: CASSIGGNTYEQYF. The CDR3 DNA sequence: TGTGCCAGTAGTATCGGGGGGAATACCTACGAGCAGTACTTC. The V and J genes are TRBV19 and TRBJ2-7; 7 positions agree with TRBD2. With 3 bases clipped from V and 2 bases from J, the junction kept 4 bases outside the gene matches. The germline V gene has CDR1 LNHDA and CDR2 SQIVND (reference sequence). This CDR3 has 14 residues. The entire variable domain, with the rest obtained from reference TRBV19 and TRBJ2-7, is as follows: DGGITQSPKYLFRKEGQNVTLSCEQNLNHDAMYWYRQDPGQGLRLIYYSQIVNDFQKGDIAEGYSVSREKKESFPLTVTSAQKNPTAFYLCASSIGGNTYEQYFGPGTRLTVT.

This clone was seen a single time. The V gene is TRBV28, the J gene TRBJ2-7, with 9 bases fitting TRBD1. From germline, CDR1 is MDHEN and CDR2 SYDVKM. After removal of 4 bases from V and 0 bases from J, the junction contained 1 base not matched to a gene. The CDR3 is 14 residues long. The CDR3 DNA reads as TGTGCCAGCAGTTGGGGACAGGGCTCCTACGAGCAGTACTTC. This gives the protein CASSWGQGSYEQYF.

The chain is built from TRBV7-2 and TRBJ1-2; tentative D call: TRBD1 (5 bases). The CDR3 length is 16 residues. Trimming pared 4 bases from V and 1 base from J, leaving 16 bases between. Germline V lookup: CDR1 SGHTA, CDR2 FQGNSA. CDR3 sequence (DNA): TGTGCCAGCAGCTCAGTGGGGGGGTTTGATAACTATGGCTACACCTTC. This codes for CASSSVGGFDNYGYTF.

This clone has a single count. The V call is TRBV12-3 or TRBV12-4, the J call TRBJ1-3, with TRBD1 as a possible D gene (6 bases). This CDR3 has 12 residues. The V end lost 7 bases, the J end lost 3 bases, and 7 bases lay between the germline ends. CDR3 in DNA: TGTGCCAGCAAGGGGGATGGAAACACCATATATTTT. Protein sequence: CASKGDGNTIYF.

V and J are TRBV18 and TRBJ2-7, with D possibly being TRBD2 (6 bases). Germline CDR1 reads KGHSH; CDR2 reads LQKENI. V dropped 3 bases and J dropped 3 bases, with 15 bases sitting between them. The CDR3 extends over 15 amino acids. The CDR3 sequence: CASSPGTGGYYEQYF. DNA of the CDR3: TGTGCCAGCTCACCCGGGACTGGAGGTTACTACGAGCAGTACTTC.

This sequence joins TRBV7-2 and TRBJ1-5, with 9 bases matching TRBD1. J was trimmed by 2 bases and V by 5 bases; bases with no gene match: 4. This CDR3 is built from 15 residues. Germline V CDR1 and CDR2: SGHTA, FQGNSA. The CDR3, as DNA: TGTGCCAGCAGCATGGGACAGGGCGGCAATCAGCCCCAGCATTTT. Encoded protein: CASSMGQGGNQPQHF.

The chain combines TRBV9 with TRBJ1-2; D remains ambiguous. The CDR3 runs to 14 residues. CDR1 is SGDLS and CDR2 is YYNGEE in the germline V gene. V was pared by 0 bases and J by 5 bases, with 11 bases between. The CDR3 sequence: CASSVGTASYGYTF. CDR3 coding DNA: TGTGCCAGCAGCGTAGGCACAGCTTCATATGGCTACACCTTC.

About this clone itself: The sample has other DNA sequences that encode this CDR3 too. The chain recombines TRBV5-1 with TRBJ2-7; TRBD1 might be the D (5 bases). Looked up from germline, CDR1 is SGHRS and CDR2 is YFSETQ. V dropped 2 bases and J dropped 0 bases, with 9 bases sitting between them. The CDR3 is made up of 14 amino acids. DNA for the CDR3: TGCGCCAGCAGCTTACTTGACAGCTCCTACGAGCAGTACTTC. It is translated as CASSLLDSSYEQYF.

The gene calls are TRBV2 and TRBJ1-6; 10 bases agree with TRBD1. CDR1 SNHLY and CDR2 FYNNEI come from the germline V gene. J lost 5 bases, V lost 4 bases, and 2 bases had no gene match. The CDR3 contains 15 residues. Here the CDR3 reads CASSGQGANNSPLHF. DNA of the CDR3: TGTGCCAGCAGTGGACAGGGGGCAAATAATTCACCCCTCCACTTT.

This sequence joins TRBV19 and TRBJ1-5, with TRBD1 as a possible D gene (5 bases). With 7 bases removed from V and 3 bases from J, the gap between germline ends came to 16 bases. The CDR3 runs 15 residues. CDR1 LNHDA and CDR2 SQIVND come from the germline V gene (reference sequence). As DNA, the CDR3 is TGTGCCAGTACCCAATCCCGGGACTACAATCAGCCCCAGCATTTT. Protein product: CASTQSRDYNQPQHF. The variable domain in full, completed from reference TRBV19 and TRBJ1-5, reads DGGITQSPKYLFRKEGQNVTLSCEQNLNHDAMYWYRQDPGQGLRLIYYSQIVNDFQKGDIAEGYSVSREKKESFPLTVTSAQKNPTAFYLCASTQSRDYNQPQHFGDGTRLSIL.

J is TRBJ1-2 and V is TRBV2, with D possibly TRBD1 on 6 matching bases. The CDR3 consists of 12 residues. Trimming shortened V by 7 bases and J by 8 bases, and 14 bases separated the two germline ends. CDR1 is SNHLY, CDR2 FYNNEI, per germline. The CDR3 loop reads CASKGDENGYTF. In DNA form, the CDR3 reads TGTGCCAGCAAGGGGGACGAGAACGGCTACACCTTC. The full variable domain, with the rest looked up from reference TRBV2 and TRBJ1-2, is EPEVTQTPSHQVTQMGQEVILRCVPISNHLYFYWYRQILGQKVEFLVSFYNNEISEKSEIFDDQFSVERPDGSNFTLKIRSTKLEDSAMYFCASKGDENGYTFGSGTRLTVV.

V usage is TRBV7-9 and J usage is TRBJ1-1; D perhaps matches TRBD1 (6 bases). The germline V and J ends were trimmed by 6 bases and 3 bases, with 11 bases remaining between them. There are 13 residues in the CDR3. Germline CDR1 SEHNR, CDR2 FQNEAQ (reference sequence). CDR3: CASSQDSDTEAFF. The CDR3 coding sequence is TGTGCCAGCAGTCAGGACAGTGACACTGAAGCTTTCTTT.

In this sample, this clone turned up a few times. CDR3 amino acids: CASSQGTPYEQYF. CDR3 DNA sequence: TGTGCCAGCAGCCAAGGGACTCCCTACGAGCAGTACTTC. The gene calls are TRBV4-2 and TRBJ2-7; D might be TRBD2 (5 bases). The CDR3 contains 13 residues. Germline loops: CDR1 LGHNA, CDR2 YNFKEQ. V lost 1 base to trimming and J lost 2 bases, with 6 bases between them.

This sequence joins TRBV5-4 and TRBJ2-6, with TRBD1 matching over 10 bases. The CDR3 length is 19 residues. V lost 2 bases and J lost 4; bases outside the gene matches: 12. CDR1 SGHNT and CDR2 YYREEE come from the germline V gene (reference sequence). CDR3 protein: CASSLPGTGVSGGANVLTF. CDR3 DNA sequence: TGTGCCAGCAGCTTACCCGGGACAGGGGTGTCCGGAGGGGCCAACGTCCTGACTTTC. Full variable domain (outside the CDR3, taken from reference TRBV5-4 and TRBJ2-6): ETGVTQSPTHLIKTRGQQVTLRCSSQSGHNTVSWYQQALGQGPQFIFQYYREEENGRGNFPPRFSGLQFPNYSSELNVNALELDDSALYLCASSLPGTGVSGGANVLTFGAGSRLTVL.

The V call is TRBV2, the J call TRBJ2-7; D possibly corresponds to TRBD2 (6 bases). Trimming stripped 6 bases from V and 3 bases from J, with 18 bases between. Germline V gene sequence: CDR1 SNHLY, CDR2 FYNNEI. The CDR3 loop spans 15 amino acids. As DNA, the CDR3 is TGTGCCAGCAGCGAAACGGGACTGAATTTCTACGAGCAGTACTTC. Protein product: CASSETGLNFYEQYF.

V and J are TRBV11-2 and TRBJ2-7, with D possibly matching TRBD2 (6 bases). CDR3 size: 13 residues. The V end lost 2 bases, the J end lost 5 bases, and 10 bases lay between the germline ends. CDR1 is SGHAT, CDR2 FQNNGV, per germline. CDR3 residues: CASSLRGIDEQYF. CDR3 DNA sequence: TGTGCCAGCAGCTTACGGGGGATCGACGAGCAGTACTTC.

V and J are TRBV7-9 and TRBJ1-1; 7 nucleotides match TRBD1. The CDR3 is 15 amino acids. The germline gives CDR1 SEHNR, CDR2 FQNEAQ (reference sequence). The trim removed 5 bases at V and 6 bases at J, leaving 12 bases unmatched. CDR3: CASSLYSAGGSEAFF. The CDR3 DNA reads as TGTGCCAGCAGCCTCTACTCGGCAGGGGGTTCTGAAGCTTTCTTT.

The gene calls are TRBV6-2 or TRBV6-3 and TRBJ2-1; D is perhaps TRBD1 (6 bases). In germline, CDR1 is MNHEY, CDR2 SVGEGT. The CDR3 spans 13 residues. Trimming left V 1 base short and J 7 bases short, with 8 bases between. CDR3 sequence: CASSYYRVNEQFF. CDR3 bases: TGTGCCAGCAGTTACTACAGGGTTAATGAGCAGTTCTTC.